The 28 T cell receptor beta chains below come from one sample, sequenced in a study of siplizumab effects on memory and regulatory T cells (dated by TCRdb to between 2017 and 2020). The library was obtained by the immunoSEQ multiplex PCR assay. TCRdb retrieved this table from immuneACCESS and kept in-frame rearrangements only. Not all clones are present; in checked studies, unresolved V genes account for under half, and no reason is known for the remainder. This sample comprises roughly 69,000 clones, over 80% of them detected only once. 3% to 4% of the sample belongs to the ten largest clones. The material sequenced was memory CD4+ T cells sorted from blood. Sample cell subset or site, as interpreted from the label and publication: unstimulated CD4+ memory T cells. These receptors were obtained from a human donor in good health.

The rearrangement uses TRBV30 and TRBJ1-2, with TRBD1 matching 9 bases. V dropped 0 bases and J dropped 5; count of bases not matched to a gene: 4. CDR3 length: 14 residues. Germline V lookup: CDR1 GTSNPN, CDR2 SVGIG (reference sequence). DNA of the CDR3: TGTGCCTGGAGTGTAGGGACAGGGCCTTATGGCTACACCTTC. It is translated as CAWSVGTGPYGYTF.

This clone was found once. V usage is TRBV7-2 and J usage is TRBJ1-1; 7 nucleotides match TRBD1. This CDR3 comprises 12 residues. Germline V gene lookup returns CDR1 SGHTA and CDR2 FQGNSA. V shed 7 bases, J shed 7 bases, and the junction held 6 bases outside the gene matches. CDR3 bases: TGTGCCAGCATCTCCGACAGGGTTGAAGCTTTCTTT. Amino acids: CASISDRVEAFF.

The J gene is TRBJ1-5, the V gene TRBV5-6; TRBD1 aligns across 7 bases. Germline V gene data show CDR1 as SGHDT and CDR2 as YYEEEE. CDR3 length: 14 amino acids. With V trimmed by 4 bases and J by 4 bases, 5 bases remained unmatched. CDR3 loop: CASSETGDNQPQHF. For the CDR3, the DNA is TGTGCCAGCAGCGAAACAGGGGATAATCAGCCCCAGCATTTT.

This chain joins TRBV7-9 and TRBJ2-3, with TRBD2 matching 14 bases. The germline V gene has CDR1 SEHNR and CDR2 FQNEAQ (reference sequence). The CDR3 sequence is 18 residues long. The ends lost 4 bases at V and 1 base at J; junction bases unmatched: 7. CDR3 DNA: TGTGCCAGCAGCTCACGGACTAGCGGGGGGACTCGCACAGATACGCAGTATTTT. Translation: CASSSRTSGGTRTDTQYF. Combining the CDR3 with reference TRBV7-9 and TRBJ2-3 gives the whole variable domain DTGVSQNPRHKITKRGQNVTFRCDPISEHNRLYWYRQTLGQGPEFLTYFQNEAQLEKSRLLSDRFSAERPKGSFSTLEIQRTEQGDSAMYLCASSSRTSGGTRTDTQYFGPGTRLTVL.

The CDR3 DNA reads TGTGCCACCAGCAGAGGGGACAGGGGAAGCCAGCCCCAGCATTTT. Residues: CATSRGDRGSQPQHF. This rearrangement joins TRBV15 to TRBJ1-5; 10 bases fit TRBD1. The CDR3 has 15 residues. Germline V lookup: CDR1 LNHNV, CDR2 YYDKDF (reference sequence). V trimming: 1 base; J trimming: 7 bases; junction bases outside the gene matches: 4.

In this sample, this clone turned up a few times. This sequence joins TRBV6-5 and TRBJ2-1; 9 bases align to TRBD2. The germline gives CDR1 MNHEY, CDR2 SVGAGI. The junction had 1 base not matched to a gene; V was cut back by 6 bases and J by 4 bases. The CDR3 spans 13 residues. The CDR3 DNA reads as TGTGCCAGCAGGCGGGAGGGTTACAATGAGCAGTTCTTC. Protein product: CASRREGYNEQFF.

The chain recombines TRBV10-3 with TRBJ2-2, with 9 bases fitting TRBD1. V lost 3 bases, J lost 3 bases, and 2 bases stayed unmatched. Germline V gives CDR1 ENHRY, CDR2 SYGVKD. The CDR3 sequence is 15 residues long. The CDR3 loop is CAISDTGGDTGELFF. The CDR3 DNA is TGTGCCATCAGTGACACAGGGGGCGACACCGGGGAGCTGTTTTTT.

The chain joins TRBV19 to TRBJ2-7; D uncertain. The CDR3 has 12 amino acids. V lost 2 bases and J 7 bases, leaving 9 bases between the germline ends. CDR1 is LNHDA and CDR2 is SQIVND in the germline V gene (reference sequence). The CDR3 spells CASSILGFEQYF. In DNA, the CDR3 is TGTGCCAGTAGTATACTTGGGTTTGAGCAGTACTTC.

V gene TRBV16 combines with J gene TRBJ1-1; D ambiguous. Germline loops: CDR1 KGHSY, CDR2 FQNENV. Trimming took off 0 bases at V and 6 bases at J, with 17 bases between the two ends. This CDR3 spans 16 amino acids. The CDR3 region is CASSQSQGRRAPEAFF. The DNA of the CDR3 is TGTGCCAGCAGCCAATCTCAAGGGAGAAGGGCACCTGAAGCTTTCTTT.

This clone has more than one count but fewer than ten. Here the CDR3 reads CASSTGTGTYEQYF. For the CDR3, the DNA is TGTGCCAGCAGCACAGGGACAGGCACCTACGAGCAGTACTTC. J is TRBJ2-7 and V is TRBV7-9; the match to TRBD1 covers 8 bases. From germline, CDR1 is SEHNR and CDR2 FQNEAQ (reference sequence). This CDR3 contains 14 residues. V was clipped by 5 bases and J by 2 bases; unmatched bases: 5.

The J gene is TRBJ2-5, the V gene TRBV11-2; 7 nucleotides agree with TRBD2. The germline CDR1 and CDR2 sequences are SGHAT and FQNNGV. The CDR3 length is 16 residues. With 5 bases clipped from V and 5 bases from J, the junction kept 14 bases outside the gene matches. The CDR3 sequence: CASSLGGVRGQETQYF. The CDR3 coding sequence is TGTGCCAGCAGCCTTGGGGGGGTGCGGGGTCAGGAGACCCAGTACTTC.

The chain joins TRBV21-1 to TRBJ2-7. TRBV21-1 is an annotated pseudogene. CDR3 length equals 14 residues. Here the CDR3 DNA reads TGTGCCAGCAGCAACGGGGCGACACACTACGAGCAGTACTTC. It is translated as CASSNGATHYEQYF.

This clone occurred a few times. The chain joins TRBV5-6 to TRBJ2-1; TRBD2 matches 7 bases. CDR1 is SGHDT, CDR2 YYEEEE, per germline. CDR3 length: 15 residues. V lost 1 base, J lost 10 bases, and 11 bases stayed unmatched. The CDR3 sequence is CASSLFLRENGEQFF. Written as DNA, the CDR3 is TGTGCCAGCAGCTTGTTTCTGCGGGAGAACGGAGAGCAGTTCTTC.

This clone showed up just a few times. The chain uses TRBV27 and TRBJ1-6; D gene unclear. CDR1 and CDR2 from the germline V gene are MNHEY and SMNVEV (reference sequence). The CDR3 has 14 residues. V was pared by 5 bases and J by 9 bases, with 14 bases between. The DNA for the CDR3 is TGTGCCAGCAGTCCGGACCTTACTGGTTCACCCCTCCACTTT. This gives the protein CASSPDLTGSPLHF.

J is TRBJ2-7 and V is TRBV6-1; perhaps D is TRBD1 or TRBD2 (6 bases each). The CDR3 has 15 residues. V lost 2 bases, J lost 3 bases, and 14 bases lay in between. Germline V lookup: CDR1 MNHNS, CDR2 SASEGT. In DNA, the CDR3 is TGTGCCAGCAGTGAAAAGGAGGGGGGCGGCTACGAGCAGTACTTC. Its protein is CASSEKEGGGYEQYF.

J is TRBJ1-4 and V is TRBV7-9, with D possibly being TRBD1 (5 bases). This CDR3 has 18 amino acids. The ends were cut back, 5 bases at V and 0 bases at J, with 19 bases in the middle. Germline CDR1 is SEHNR and CDR2 is FQNEAQ (reference sequence). CDR3 loop: CASSELLDTLATNEKLFF. As DNA, the CDR3 is TGTGCCAGCAGCGAACTCCTGGACACCCTTGCAACTAATGAAAAACTGTTTTTT.

This clone appeared once. This chain joins TRBV5-8 and TRBJ2-1; 11 bases agree with TRBD1. V lost 4 bases, J lost 5 bases, and 5 bases stayed unmatched. This CDR3 spans 15 amino acids. The germline V gene has CDR1 SGHTS and CDR2 YDEGEE. The CDR3 bases are TGTGCCAGCAGCGGCGGGACAGGGGGAAACAATGAGCAGTTCTTC. Protein sequence: CASSGGTGGNNEQFF.

In its sample, this clone was seen a few times. This chain connects TRBV6-6 to TRBJ2-1; D is uncertain. Germline-derived CDR1 and CDR2 are MNHNY and SVGAGI (reference sequence). Between the trimmed V and J ends, which lost 2 bases and 8 bases, there was a span of 13 bases. CDR3 length equals 14 residues. The CDR3 spells CASSYTAAGDEQFF. The CDR3 region has the DNA TGTGCCAGCAGTTACACGGCCGCTGGCGATGAGCAGTTCTTC.

A few counts support this clone. The chain recombines TRBV6-5 with TRBJ1-1, with a tentative D call TRBD1 (5 bases). Germline CDR1 MNHEY, CDR2 SVGAGI. The CDR3 is 14 residues long. V lost 6 bases and J lost 3, with 14 bases in between. CDR3 in amino acids: CASSRDVGYTEAFF. For the CDR3, the DNA is TGTGCCAGCAGCCGGGACGTTGGGTACACTGAAGCTTTCTTT.

The V and J genes are TRBV9 and TRBJ2-5; 15 positions match TRBD2. After removal of 4 bases from V and 5 bases from J, the junction contained 3 bases not matched to a gene. Germline V CDR1 and CDR2: SGDLS, YYNGEE. This CDR3 comprises 15 residues. CDR3 coding DNA: TGTGCCAGCAGCCCAGGGACTAGCGGGGGGGAGACCCAGTACTTC. It translates to CASSPGTSGGETQYF.

This chain joins TRBV10-3 and TRBJ1-6, with TRBD1 identical over 7 bases. The J segment lost 10 bases and the V segment lost 7 bases, leaving 7 bases of the junction unmatched. The CDR3 spans 13 residues. The V gene's germline CDR1 is ENHRY and CDR2 SYGVKD. CDR3 nucleotides: TGTGCCATCACAGGGGGGCAGGACTCACCCCTCCACTTT. This sequence encodes CAITGGQDSPLHF.

Points on this clone: Germline and junction disagree at one end, which may indicate a read error. This chain links TRBV7-2 with TRBJ1-2; D may be TRBD1 (5 bases). The CDR3 consists of 13 residues. Germline values: CDR1 SGHTA, CDR2 FQGNSA. The CDR3 region has the DNA TGTGTCAGCAGCTTGAGCTTCAGGGATGGCTACACCTTC. Its translation: CVSSLSFRDGYTF.

The J gene is TRBJ1-2, the V gene TRBV5-6; possibly TRBD1 for D (5 bases). Deletions cut 3 bases from V and 13 bases from J, with 16 bases between. The V gene's germline CDR1 is SGHDT and CDR2 YYEEEE. There are 12 residues in the CDR3. For the CDR3, the DNA is TGTGCCAGCAGCTCCCGGGACCTTTCCGCCACCTTC. It codes for CASSSRDLSATF.

J is TRBJ2-2 and V is TRBV5-1, with D uncertain. The ends were cut back, 2 bases at V and 0 bases at J, with 5 bases in the middle. The germline V gene has CDR1 SGHRS and CDR2 YFSETQ. CDR3 size: 14 residues. CDR3 nucleotide sequence: TGCGCCAGCAGCTTCTCCGCGAACACCGGGGAGCTGTTTTTT. This gives the protein CASSFSANTGELFF.

The V gene is TRBV5-6, the J gene TRBJ1-2, with unresolved D. Trimming removed 0 bases from V and 5 bases from J, with 5 bases in between. CDR1 SGHDT and CDR2 YYEEEE come from the germline V gene. The CDR3 length is 12 residues. The CDR3 DNA sequence: TGTGCCAGCAGCTTGGTAACATATGGCTACACCTTC. Its translation: CASSLVTYGYTF.

The chain carries TRBV25-1 and TRBJ2-7, with 11 bases fitting TRBD1. V shed 1 base, J shed 5 bases, and the junction held 4 bases outside the gene matches. The CDR3 is made up of 15 amino acids. Per germline, CDR1 MGHDK and CDR2 SYGVNS. CDR3 in DNA: TGTGCCAGCAGTGAATGGGGGACAGGGGGAAACGAGCAGTACTTC. Protein: CASSEWGTGGNEQYF.

The rearrangement joins TRBV9 to TRBJ2-2, with 11 bases that match TRBD2. J lost 3 bases, V lost 2 bases, and 0 bases had no gene match. The germline V gene has CDR1 SGDLS and CDR2 YYNGEE. The CDR3 extends over 15 amino acids. CDR3 nucleotide sequence: TGTGCCAGCAGCGTGACTAGCGGGGACACCGGGGAGCTGTTTTTT. This encodes CASSVTSGDTGELFF.

This clone occurred a few times. The chain has TRBV5-1 and TRBJ2-5, with no clear D. The CDR3 is 12 residues long. Germline V lookup: CDR1 SGHRS, CDR2 YFSETQ. Trimming left V 4 bases short and J 5 bases short, with 9 bases between. CDR3 nucleotides: TGCGCCAGCAGCCCTGGATGGGAGACCCAGTACTTC. Its translation: CASSPGWETQYF.